Below, 31 T cell receptor beta chains from the same sample are listed, as sequenced in a study of early T cells in non-severe SARS-CoV-2 infection. Each CDR3 protein gets one entry after TCRdb re-called the 5' RACE reads with MiXCR. The table records 70,000 to 75,000 distinct CDR3 sequences, more than 10% of them present only once. The sample was whole blood. These receptor sequences come from an adult who was a healthcare worker with PCR-confirmed SARS-CoV-2 infection or an uninfected control (not recorded which).

The chain has TRBV4-1 and TRBJ1-5; unclear D gene. CDR1 MGHRA and CDR2 YSYEKL come from the germline V gene. This CDR3 contains 16 residues. V gave up 0 bases and J gave up 4 bases, with 13 bases separating them. Here the CDR3 DNA reads TGCGCCAGCAGCCAAGATCGGTCGGTTCGGAATCAGCCCCAGCATTTT. It specifies CASSQDRSVRNQPQHF.

This clonotype was recorded a few times. This chain uses TRBV10-3 with TRBJ1-5, with 8 nucleotides matching TRBD1. Germline lookup yields CDR1 ENHRY and CDR2 SYGVKD. The length of the CDR3 is 16 residues. V lost 2 bases to trimming and J lost 2 bases; unmatched junction nucleotides: 5. CDR3 DNA sequence: TGTGCCATCAGTGAGACATTACAGGGGGGCAATCAGCCCCAGCATTTT. Translating gives CAISETLQGGNQPQHF.

Many counts were recorded for this clonotype. The chain is built from TRBV11-2 and TRBJ2-4, with D possibly being TRBD1 (6 bases). Per germline, CDR1 SGHAT and CDR2 FQNNGV. The CDR3 runs to 19 residues. Trimming pared 3 bases from V and 0 bases from J, leaving 21 bases between. CDR3 region: CASSLTGTFNLLAKNIQYF. The CDR3 region has the DNA TGTGCCAGCAGCTTGACCGGGACATTTAACTTGCTAGCCAAAAACATTCAGTACTTC.

The CDR3 sequence is CASSYSGFQETQYF. CDR3 DNA sequence: TGCGCCAGCAGTTATAGCGGGTTCCAAGAGACCCAGTACTTC. The V call is TRBV10-2, the J call TRBJ2-5, with 7 bases lining up with TRBD2. The length of the CDR3 is 14 residues. J gave up 1 base and V 5 bases, and 4 bases lay outside the gene matches. Per germline, CDR1 WSHSY and CDR2 SAAADI.

This clonotype was seen many times. This chain connects TRBV12-3 or TRBV12-4 to TRBJ1-2; the match to TRBD1 covers 7 bases. Trimming cost V 3 bases and J 2 bases; bases outside gene matches: 6. CDR3 size: 15 residues. The CDR3 spells CASSLQGGANYGYTF. The CDR3 DNA is TGTGCCAGCAGTTTGCAGGGGGGAGCAAACTATGGCTACACCTTC.

This clonotype was observed many times. This chain joins TRBV7-3 and TRBJ2-7, with D unclear. From germline, CDR1 is SGHTA and CDR2 FQGTGA. The CDR3 runs 14 residues. Trimming took 4 bases from V and 1 from J, leaving 11 bases between them. This CDR3 reads CASSSTPESYEQYF. CDR3 nucleotides: TGTGCCAGCAGCTCAACGCCGGAGTCCTACGAGCAGTACTTC.

This clonotype was recorded many times. The rearrangement uses TRBV3-1 and TRBJ2-7; D possibly matches TRBD1 or TRBD2 (5 bases each). The CDR3 has 15 residues. CDR1 is LGHDT, CDR2 YNNKEL, per germline (reference sequence). Deletions cut 1 base from V and 5 bases from J, with 15 bases between. This CDR3 is CASSQGLGRAHEQYF. In DNA form, the CDR3 reads TGTGCCAGCAGCCAAGGCCTGGGACGTGCGCACGAGCAGTACTTC.

This clonotype was seen just once. The germline gene is not matched at one end of the junction; a read error may be the cause. The V gene is TRBV4-1, the J gene TRBJ1-1; weak D call: TRBD1 (5 bases). The CDR3 runs to 15 residues. Germline values: CDR1 MGHRA, CDR2 YSYEKL. The DNA of the CDR3 is TGCGCCAGCAGCCAAGACCGTAAATGGGGCACTGAAGTTTTCTTT. Encoded protein: CASSQDRKWGTEVFF.

This chain connects TRBV21-1 to TRBJ2-3; the table calls TRBD1, which could not be checked here. TRBV21-1 is an annotated pseudogene. This CDR3 comprises 16 residues. CDR3 coding DNA: TGTGCCAGCAGCAAAGAACCCGGGATTTCCACAGATACGCAGTATTTT. Its protein is CASSKEPGISTDTQYF.

The gene calls are TRBV20-1 and TRBJ1-1; D uncertain. This CDR3 has 15 amino acids. Germline V gene sequence: CDR1 DFQATT, CDR2 SNEGSKA (reference sequence). CDR3 in DNA: TGCAGCAAATCCAAACCGAGAGGAATGAACACTGAAGCTTTCTTT. Protein product: CSKSKPRGMNTEAFF.

In its sample, this clonotype was seen many times. The rearrangement uses TRBV5-1 and TRBJ2-2; TRBD1 might be the D (6 bases). Germline V gene lookup returns CDR1 SGHRS and CDR2 YFSETQ. CDR3 length equals 14 residues. Trimming took 4 bases from V and 4 from J, leaving 11 bases between them. The CDR3 loop is CASSPGGRTGELFF. CDR3 DNA sequence: TGCGCCAGCAGCCCTGGGGGCCGCACCGGGGAGCTGTTTTTT.

The chain is built from TRBV4-1 and TRBJ2-3, with a possible D match to TRBD1 (6 bases). Trimming shortened V by 4 bases and J by 9 bases, and 17 bases separated the two germline ends. Germline V gene sequence: CDR1 MGHRA, CDR2 YSYEKL. This CDR3 comprises 14 residues. Written as DNA, the CDR3 is TGCGCCAGCAGCCGAGAGACCGCCCAGGGGACGCAGTATTTT. Protein: CASSRETAQGTQYF.

This clonotype was picked up many times. J is TRBJ1-2 and V is TRBV6-6; D is possibly TRBD1 (5 bases). This CDR3 has 15 residues. CDR1 and CDR2 (germline): MNHNY, SVGAGI (reference sequence). V was trimmed by 5 bases and J by 4 bases, leaving 17 bases between them. CDR3 protein: CASSPQVTLFYGYTF. The DNA of the CDR3 is TGTGCCAGCAGTCCACAGGTTACCCTTTTCTATGGCTACACCTTC.

There are many counts of this clonotype. The J gene is TRBJ1-2, the V gene TRBV18, with D possibly matching TRBD1 (5 bases). V dropped 3 bases and J dropped 4 bases, with 15 bases sitting between them. This CDR3 is 15 amino acids long. CDR1 KGHSH and CDR2 LQKENI come from the germline V gene. The DNA for the CDR3 is TGTGCCAGCTCACCGACCAGGGAGTGGAGCTATGGCTACACCTTC. Residues: CASSPTREWSYGYTF.

The chain couples TRBV6-1 to TRBJ2-7; a possible D gene is TRBD2 (6 bases). Trimming stripped 6 bases from V and 0 bases from J, with 21 bases between. Per germline, CDR1 MNHNS and CDR2 SASEGT. The length of the CDR3 is 17 residues. This CDR3 reads CASREIALEGGSYEQYF. In DNA form, the CDR3 reads TGTGCCAGCAGGGAAATTGCCTTGGAGGGCGGCTCCTACGAGCAGTACTTC.

This clonotype counts as medium-sized. The chain links TRBV30 to TRBJ1-6; D uncertain. V was shortened by 0 bases and J by 7 bases, with 7 bases between the two germline ends. This CDR3 has 13 residues. Germline CDR1 and CDR2: GTSNPN and SVGIG (reference sequence). The CDR3 DNA sequence: TGTGCCTGGAGTGTATCGGTAAATTCACCCCTCCACTTT. Amino acids: CAWSVSVNSPLHF.

The CDR3 DNA reads TGTGCCAGCAGCTTAGATAACAATGAGCAGTTCTTC. This encodes CASSLDNNEQFF. The gene calls are TRBV7-9 and TRBJ2-1, with unresolved D. Trimming pared 1 base from V and 5 bases from J, leaving 3 bases between. Germline lookup yields CDR1 SEHNR and CDR2 FQNEAQ (reference sequence). The CDR3 length is 12 residues. The full variable domain, completed using reference TRBV7-9 and TRBJ2-1, is DTGVSQNPRHKITKRGQNVTFRCDPISEHNRLYWYRQTLGQGPEFLTYFQNEAQLEKSRLLSDRFSAERPKGSFSTLEIQRTEQGDSAMYLCASSLDNNEQFFGPGTRLTVL.

The chain combines TRBV29-1 with TRBJ1-2; the match to TRBD1 covers 7 bases. The germline V gene has CDR1 SQVTM and CDR2 ANQGSEA. The V segment lost 7 bases and the J segment 3 bases; nucleotides outside the gene matches: 5. CDR3 size: 12 residues. The CDR3: CSARGQDYGYTF. Written as DNA, the CDR3 is TGCAGCGCCCGAGGACAGGACTATGGCTACACCTTC.

Regarding this clonotype: The junction shows a germline mismatch at one end, possibly a read error. The rearrangement uses TRBV6-5 and TRBJ2-5; D is uncertain. This CDR3 comprises 13 residues. Germline V lookup: CDR1 MNHEY, CDR2 SVGAGI. The CDR3 bases are TGTGCCAGCAGCCACGGGCGGCAAGAGACCCAGCACTTC. Encoded protein: CASSHGRQETQHF.

This clonotype was recorded only once. This clone may be a read error of a much larger clone one base away. The chain is built from TRBV11-2 and TRBJ2-4; 16 bases agree with TRBD2. The CDR3 has 19 amino acids. Germline V gene sequence: CDR1 SGHAT, CDR2 FQNNGV. The CDR3: CVSSKQPGLAGGERNIQYF. CDR3 DNA: TGTGTCAGCAGTAAACAACCGGGACTAGCGGGAGGGGAAAGGAACATTCAGTACTTC.

This clonotype occurred many times. The chain recombines TRBV29-1 with TRBJ2-7; 10 bases agree with TRBD2. The germline CDR1 and CDR2 sequences are SQVTM and ANQGSEA. The CDR3 runs to 13 residues. Trimming cost V 7 bases and J 2 bases; bases outside gene matches: 5. CDR3 protein: CSARAGGPYEQYF. In nucleotides, the CDR3 is TGCAGCGCTAGAGCGGGAGGGCCCTACGAGCAGTACTTC.

The J gene is TRBJ1-5, the V gene TRBV20-1; no clear D. In germline, CDR1 is DFQATT, CDR2 SNEGSKA (reference sequence). Trimming took off 4 bases at V and 0 bases at J, with 7 bases between the two ends. The CDR3 is 13 amino acids. In DNA, the CDR3 is TGCAGTGCTACGAGAGATAGCAATCAGCCCCAGCATTTT. Protein product: CSATRDSNQPQHF.

This clonotype was counted at least ten times. This sequence joins TRBV5-1 and TRBJ2-7; 8 nucleotides agree with TRBD1. Germline V gives CDR1 SGHRS, CDR2 YFSETQ. This CDR3 comprises 12 residues. V was clipped by 8 bases and J by 5 bases; unmatched bases: 6. The CDR3 DNA reads as TGCGCCAGTGGGACAGGCGCTAACGAGCAGTACTTC. This codes for CASGTGANEQYF. The whole variable domain, remainder taken from reference TRBV5-1 and TRBJ2-7, is KAGVTQTPRYLIKTRGQQVTLSCSPISGHRSVSWYQQTPGQGLQFLFEYFSETQRNKGNFPGRFSGRQFSNSRSEMNVSTLELGDSALYLCASGTGANEQYFGPGTRLTVT.

This chain links TRBV5-6 with TRBJ2-7; 7 bases map to TRBD1. V lost 4 bases and J lost 2; bases outside the gene matches: 3. Germline V gene sequence: CDR1 SGHDT, CDR2 YYEEEE. The CDR3 is 13 residues long. CDR3 in DNA: TGTGCCAGCAGCGACAGGGCCCCCTACGAGCAGTACTTC. This encodes CASSDRAPYEQYF.

The V gene is TRBV5-1, the J gene TRBJ2-5, with D maybe TRBD1 (5 bases). The CDR3 is made up of 14 amino acids. Germline CDR1 and CDR2: SGHRS and YFSETQ. Trimming cost V 5 bases and J 0 bases, with 11 bases left between them. The CDR3 here is CASRPGLYQETQYF. DNA for the CDR3: TGCGCCAGCAGACCAGGGTTGTACCAAGAGACCCAGTACTTC.

As DNA, the CDR3 is TGTGCCAGCAGTGTGACAGGGCGGGGAACTAATGAAAAACTGTTTTTT. Translated, it gives CASSVTGRGTNEKLFF. The gene calls are TRBV6-1 and TRBJ1-4; 7 bases agree with TRBD1. The CDR3 runs to 16 residues. Germline V gene lookup returns CDR1 MNHNS and CDR2 SASEGT. V trimming: 4 bases; J trimming: 1 base; junction bases outside the gene matches: 6.

This CDR3 reads CSVDDRGTEQFF. DNA for the CDR3: TGCAGCGTTGATGACAGGGGGACTGAGCAGTTCTTC. The rearrangement links TRBV29-1 to TRBJ2-1; 9 bases are shared with TRBD1. Germline V gene data show CDR1 as SQVTM and CDR2 as ANQGSEA. The CDR3 runs 12 residues. Unmatched junction bases numbered 3, after V lost 3 bases and J lost 9 bases.

This clonotype has a count of ten or more. The rearrangement uses TRBV7-6 and TRBJ2-7; 11 nucleotides align to TRBD1. Germline V gene lookup returns CDR1 SGHVS and CDR2 FNYEAQ. Germline trimming cut 5 bases from V and 3 bases from J; bases unmatched to any gene: 6. The CDR3 has 15 residues. CDR3 amino acids: CASSASGTGGYEQYF. CDR3 in DNA: TGTGCCAGCAGCGCCTCCGGGACAGGGGGCTACGAGCAGTACTTC.

At least ten counts were recorded for this clonotype. The CDR3 DNA reads as TGTGCCAGCAGTTACAGCTCTGGGGCCAACGTCCTGACTTTC. It yields the protein CASSYSSGANVLTF. This chain uses TRBV6-2 or TRBV6-3 with TRBJ2-6; D call uncertain. CDR1 is MNHEY, CDR2 SVGEGT, per germline. The CDR3 covers 14 residues. The V and J ends lost 2 bases and 0 bases respectively, with 2 bases between them.

This clonotype was seen at least ten times. The chain combines TRBV5-8 with TRBJ2-3, with 10 bases matching TRBD2. Germline lookup yields CDR1 SGHTS and CDR2 YDEGEE. This CDR3 is 15 amino acids long. The V and J ends lost 5 bases and 4 bases, in that order; junction bases with no gene match: 7. The DNA for the CDR3 is TGTGCCAGCAGAGGCGGTCTAGCGGGAGCAGATACGCAGTATTTT. Encoded protein: CASRGGLAGADTQYF.

The J gene is TRBJ2-2, the V gene TRBV18, with 8 positions matching TRBD2. The CDR3 spans 18 residues. The germline gives CDR1 KGHSH, CDR2 LQKENI. The V and J ends lost 1 base and 4 bases, in that order; junction bases with no gene match: 11. Written as DNA, the CDR3 is TGTGCCAGCTCACCACAAATCCTAAGCGGGAGAGTCACCGGGGAGCTGTTTTTT. Protein: CASSPQILSGRVTGELFF.